This T cell receptor beta chain was sequenced for a study of human T cells and chemical hapten exposure. About the research overall: Patients, mostly women, had alopecia areata, alopecia totalis or alopecia universalis. TCR yields differed between samples (mainly from small differences in pooled library volume).

Indicated time point: patch test 1, 2 weeks after DPC sensitization. As to treatment: therapeutic diphenylcyclopropenone sensitization with weekly scalp DPC. Ahead of applying each patch test, blood was sampled. In its sample, this clonotype was seen a few times. Trimming left V 6 bases short and J 0 bases short, with 15 bases between. The CDR3 has 14 amino acids. Per the germline V gene, CDR1 is DFQATT and CDR2 is SNEGSKA (reference sequence). As handled by the study authors: A typical sample had roughly 96,000 TCRs, with about 23,224 to 700,000 overall. TCRdb ran MiXCR on the RACE reads and lists one entry per CDR3 protein. The V and J calls follow TCRdb's processing rather than the paper's. The profile shows 300,000 to 350,000 distinct CDR3 sequences, roughly 6.9% of them singletons.

The TCR comes from a woman aged 18-29 years with alopecia areata. Some clones in this sample may be carry-over from other donors' samples. This chain uses TRBV20-1 with TRBJ2-7; the D gene is possibly TRBD2 (5 bases). The input for sequencing was whole blood, taken in connection with sensitization to the hapten diphenylcyclopropenone (DPC). The CDR3 DNA sequence: TGCAGTGCCCCCACCCCGGGGAGCTCCTACGAGCAGTACTTC. Translation gives CSAPTPGSSYEQYF.